This section outlines one T cell receptor beta chain sequence together with its context. This sample is part of a study of blood T cell repertoires in COVID-19. Sequenced by immunoSEQ multiplex PCR; TCRdb stores in-frame clones only, minus some. The sample consists of around 130,000 clones, approximately 80% of them appearing once. The specimen sequenced was peripheral blood. The receptor's source is a man aged 70-80 years with acute or convalescent COVID-19.

CDR3 amino acids: CASSTGQGGNQPQHF. CDR3 in DNA: TGTGCCAGCTCGACCGGACAGGGAGGCAATCAGCCCCAGCATTTT. The J gene is TRBJ1-5, the V gene TRBV6-5, with 8 bases identical to TRBD1. The CDR3 has 15 residues. Trimming took 8 bases from V and 2 from J; bases not matched to a gene: 8. Germline CDR1 is MNHEY and CDR2 is SVGAGI.